This T cell receptor (beta chain) is drawn from a study of T-cell reconstitution after alpha-beta-depleted transplantation in children listed by TCRdb under 2016. Regarding the complete study: The study quantitatively tracked T-cell immune reconstitution after TCRalphabeta/CD19-depleted allogeneic hematopoietic cell transplantation in children using TCR repertoire profiling.

This sample's treatment or condition label indicates: allogeneic hematopoietic cell transplantation with graft depleted of TCRalphabeta T cells and CD19 B cells. The transplant recipients were children given TCRalphabeta/CD19-depleted allogeneic hematopoietic cell grafts. The paper as a whole reports these results and caveats: Apparently early alphabetaT-cell count recovery about two months after transplant reportedly relied on only several hundred rapidly expanded clones derived from non-depleted graft cells. Over subsequent months, a decline in hyperexpanded clone frequencies was noted, and after one year, T-cell counts and TCRbeta diversity were mostly ascribed to newly produced T cells. The high TCRbeta diversity at day 60 in some patients was ascribed to recipient T cells and intrathymic progenitors that had survived conditioning.

A few counts support this clonotype. There is no known antigen for this receptor. Per-nucleotide qualities are absent, and no much larger clonotype sits a single base away. The CDR3, cysteine through phenylalanine, is 19 amino acids long. Kept here is only the CDR3 DNA, which spans 57 bases and is read in frame from base 1. Trimming leaves V shorter by 0 bases and J shorter by 0 bases, with the junction holding 8 bases beyond the gene matches. CDR1 and CDR2 were assigned from the germline V gene as KGHSH and LQKENI. Libraries were prepared through PCR. Sequencing was carried out with an Illumina HiSeq 2500. Molecular barcoding was employed in the preparation of TCR libraries, with unique molecular identifiers being used to normalize TCRbeta repertoire quantification. Starting from the raw public reads, TCRdb applied fastp trimming at Q25, assembled clones with MiXCR and retained in-frame beta chains. Entries that share a CDR3 protein sequence are merged under the most common genes and DNA. The sample table lists approximately 800,000 distinct CDR3 sequences, about 15% of them with a count of one. Roughly 4.8% of the sample is taken by the ten largest.

Source: PBMCs, mostly from graft donor cells, taken 360 days after TCRalphabeta/CD19-depleted stem cell transplant. Recombination connected TRBV18 to TRBJ2-1, with TRBD2 identical over 10 junction bases. The clonotype originates from a male patient younger than 18 who had a stem cell transplant for acute lymphoblastic leukemia, so the T cells may come from the graft donor. The CDR3 has the sequence CASSPPGLAAPSSYNEQFF. The DNA sequence is given as TGTGCCAGCTCACCACCAGGACTAGCGGCGCCGAGCTCCTACAATGAGCAGTTCTTC.